This is a list of T cell receptor beta chains from one sample in a study of blood T cells in healthy people across ages. TCRdb ran MiXCR on the 5' RACE reads and lists one entry per CDR3 protein. The repertoire holds hundreds of thousands of distinct CDR3 sequences, roughly 50% seen once, with 20% to 30% in the top ten. The specimen sequenced was blood. These receptors came from a man aged 40-49 years in good health. CDR3s include the opening cysteine and the closing phenylalanine or tryptophan. Fields, in order: V gene, J gene, D gene, clone size, CDR3 DNA, CDR3 protein. The D gene is left open where the match is weak. The size entry is marked missing in some rows and otherwise reads once, few, many or a size class.

TRBV5-5	TRBJ2-3	-	-	TGTGCCAGCAGCTTGGTTCCTCCTTCTTACACAGATACGCAGTATTTT	CASSLVPPSYTDTQYF
TRBV4-2	TRBJ2-1	TRBD1	-	TGTGCCAGCAGCCAACCGGACAGGGGAGATTGGGTTGGGAATGAGCAGTTCTTC	CASSQPDRGDWVGNEQFF
TRBV2	TRBJ2-3	-	-	TGTGCCAGAGGTCAGGAGAGCACAGATACGCAGTATTTT	CARGQESTDTQYF
TRBV27	TRBJ1-4	-	-	TGTGCCAGCAGCCCCCTCGGGTTTAATGAAAAACTGTTTTTT	CASSPLGFNEKLFF
TRBV20-1	TRBJ1-5	TRBD1	-	TGCAGTGCTAGGCAAGGGACAGGGTACAATCAGCCCCAGCATTTT	CSARQGTGYNQPQHF
TRBV28	TRBJ2-5	TRBD1	-	TGTGCCAGCAGTTCTGCGGGACAGGGGGCGAGGGAGCAGTACTTC	CASSSAGQGAREQYF
TRBV20-1	TRBJ2-1	-	-	TGCAGTGCTAGTTCCCCTCGGACCGGAAGTTATGAGCAGTTCTTC	CSASSPRTGSYEQFF
TRBV20-1	TRBJ2-1	-	-	TGCAGTGCTAGAGTTGGGCGGGGGCCTTCCTACAATGAGCAGTTCTTC	CSARVGRGPSYNEQFF
TRBV7-2	TRBJ2-7	-	once	TGTGCCAGCAGCTTAGAAGTAAAGAGACCCCAGTACTTC	CASSLEVKRPQYF
TRBV29-1	TRBJ2-1	-	few	TGCAGCGTCCGAGGGGGGGGTTTCAATGAGCAGTTCTTC	CSVRGGGFNEQFF
TRBV5-1	TRBJ1-2	-	once	TGCGCCAGCAGCTTCGGCAGGGGCGAGACTAACTATGGCTACACCTTC	CASSFGRGETNYGYTF
TRBV20-1	TRBJ2-5	TRBD2	few	TGCAGTGCAAGTAGACTAGCGGGAGGTGAAGAGACCCAGTACTTC	CSASRLAGGEETQYF
TRBV6-2/TRBV6-3	TRBJ2-3	-	-	TGTGCCAGCTCAGGAGCAACTAGCACAGATACGCAGTATTTT	CASSGATSTDTQYF